Sequencing of this T cell receptor beta chain was carried out in a study of tumor and adjacent non-tumor tissue in lung cancer. Comments on this clonotype: Germline and junction disagree at one end, which may indicate a read error.

Three rounds of nested PCR, following a modified ARM-PCR protocol, produced the TCRbeta library. TCRdb analysed the multiplex PCR reads with MiXCR anew, one entry per CDR3 protein. The sample lists about 90,000 distinct CDR3 sequences, around 76% occurring once. No cell sorting was done before RNA was extracted from the tissue. The normal lung tissue was taken more than 3 cm from the tumor edge. The TCR originated in a woman in her 50s with non-small cell lung cancer. Source material: distant non-tumor lung tissue.

CDR3 loop: CASNLGAVDGAPIDF. CDR3 DNA sequence: TGTGCCAGCAATCTAGGAGCGGTAGACGGTGCGCCAATTGACTTC. This chain connects TRBV12-3 or TRBV12-4 to TRBJ2-4; possibly TRBD2 for D (5 bases). This CDR3 contains 15 residues.